Below, 5 T cell receptor beta chains from the same sample are listed, as sequenced in a study of tumor and adjacent non-tumor tissue in lung cancer. Three rounds of nested PCR, following a modified ARM-PCR protocol, produced the TCRbeta library. TCRdb re-analysed the multiplex PCR reads in MiXCR, keeping a single row per CDR3 protein. The table lists 100,000 to 150,000 distinct CDR3 sequences, over 65% of them singletons. No cell sorting was done before RNA was extracted from the tissue. The sequencing sample was made of lung tumor tissue. Receptors were obtained from a man aged 25 to 40 with non-small cell lung cancer.

Notes on this clonotype: At one of its ends the junction is not consistent with the germline gene, which may arise from a read error. This sequence joins TRBV4-1 and TRBJ1-1, with no clear D. This CDR3 is 15 amino acids long. The germline gives CDR1 MGHRA, CDR2 YSYEKL. This CDR3 reads CASGQEPGMNTEAFF. The CDR3 region has the DNA TGCGCCAGCGGCCAAGAACCGGGAATGAACACTGAAGCTTTCTTC.

Points on this clonotype: A much more abundant neighbour one base away suggests this may be a read error. The rearrangement joins TRBV6-5 to TRBJ2-6; TRBD1 matches at 7 bases. CDR3 size: 16 residues. CDR1 is MNHEY, CDR2 SVGAGI, per germline. Losses at the gene ends were 8 bases for V and 1 base for J; bases not matched to a gene: 8. CDR3 in amino acids: CASGRQGRSGANVLTF. In DNA form, the CDR3 reads TGTGCCAGCGGTCGACAGGGACGATCTGGGGCCAACGTCCTGACTTTC.

This rearrangement joins TRBV11-3 to TRBJ2-5; D is unresolved. V lost 6 bases and J lost 3, with 32 bases in between. The CDR3 is 20 amino acids. Germline lookup yields CDR1 SGHNT and CDR2 YENEEA. Here the CDR3 DNA reads TGTGCCAGCAGTTTATTCCCCAGGCTCAGTCGGGCAACAAGAGAAGAGACCCAGTACTTC. Translated, it gives CASSLFPRLSRATREETQYF.

The chain joins TRBV7-8 to TRBJ2-7; the match to TRBD1 covers 7 bases. Losses at the gene ends were 5 bases for V and 3 bases for J; bases not matched to a gene: 10. The CDR3 has 15 residues. Germline CDR1 reads SGHVS; CDR2 reads FQNEAQ. The CDR3 DNA is TGTGCCAGCAGCATGACAGGGTCTATGGGCTACGAGCAGTACTTC. Protein sequence: CASSMTGSMGYEQYF.

Ten or more counts support this clonotype. The rearrangement joins TRBV20-1 to TRBJ1-3; D gene ambiguous. V was shortened by 6 bases and J by 2 bases, with 17 bases between the two germline ends. The germline CDR1 and CDR2 sequences are DFQATT and SNEGSKA (reference sequence). CDR3 length: 15 residues. In DNA form, the CDR3 reads TGCAGTGCCATCGACCCTAGGGAGACTGGAAACACCATATATTTT. This translates into CSAIDPRETGNTIYF.